Below, 30 T cell receptor beta chains from the same sample are listed, as sequenced in a study of T cell repertoires and Cas9 in healthy adults. Assay used: immunoSEQ multiplex PCR; TCRdb lists only in-frame clones, some missing. Here the sample spans around 23,000 clones, approximately 90% being singletons. Sequenced: CD4+ effector T cells (CD127+, CD25-, CD137-, CD154-) from PBMCs; culture status not recorded. These receptors originate from a human donor in good health.

This chain uses TRBV14 with TRBJ2-5, with 7 bases lining up with TRBD1. The CDR3 is made up of 18 amino acids. The V segment lost 0 bases and the J segment 0 bases; nucleotides outside the gene matches: 10. Germline V CDR1 and CDR2: SGHDN, FVKESK. The CDR3 nucleotides read TGTGCCAGCAGCCAAGAAAGGGGGCAGTGGGTGTACCAAGAGACCCAGTACTTC. It specifies CASSQERGQWVYQETQYF.

The gene calls are TRBV12-5 and TRBJ1-6; a weak D match, TRBD1 (5 bases). This CDR3 region has 18 residues. Germline V gene sequence: CDR1 LGHNT, CDR2 FRNRAP. With 4 bases removed from V and 5 bases from J, the gap between germline ends came to 21 bases. CDR3 protein: CASGWAGWTPLDNSPLHF. CDR3 coding DNA: TGTGCTAGTGGTTGGGCTGGGTGGACACCCTTAGATAATTCACCCCTCCACTTT.

The DNA of the CDR3 is TGTGCCAGCAGCTCGGGACAGGGTACTTACAATCAGCCCCAGCATTTT. Translation: CASSSGQGTYNQPQHF. This sequence joins TRBV7-9 and TRBJ1-5; 9 bases align to TRBD1. Looked up from germline, CDR1 is SEHNR and CDR2 is FQNEAQ (reference sequence). Germline trimming cut 4 bases from V and 3 bases from J; bases unmatched to any gene: 7. The CDR3 is made up of 16 amino acids.

The gene calls are TRBV19 and TRBJ1-1; D is perhaps TRBD1 (5 bases). The germline V and J ends were trimmed by 3 bases and 1 base, with 12 bases remaining between them. Germline V gene lookup returns CDR1 LNHDA and CDR2 SQIVND (reference sequence). The CDR3 runs to 15 residues. In nucleotides, the CDR3 is TGTGCCAGTAGTATTTTTCTGGGGGAGAACACTGAAGCTTTCTTT. Protein: CASSIFLGENTEAFF.

Of note for this clone: A read error may account for a junction end that differs from germline. The V call is TRBV7-2, the J call TRBJ2-3; D gene ambiguous. This CDR3 spans 14 amino acids. Looked up from germline, CDR1 is SGHTA and CDR2 is FQGNSA. The CDR3 coding sequence is TGTGCCAGCACCTTAGGTTTCAGAACAGATACGCAGTATTTT. The encoded protein is CASTLGFRTDTQYF.

The chain links TRBV6-1 to TRBJ2-2; 9 nucleotides line up with TRBD1. The germline V gene has CDR1 MNHNS and CDR2 SASEGT. The CDR3 is 14 residues long. The V segment lost 8 bases and the J segment 5 bases; nucleotides outside the gene matches: 6. The DNA of the CDR3 is TGTGCCAGCGGAATGACAGGGGGTACCGGGGAGCTGTTTTTT. Residues: CASGMTGGTGELFF.

The chain is built from TRBV19 and TRBJ1-2; the D is unclear. The CDR3 loop spans 10 amino acids. V lost 7 bases and J 7 bases, leaving 7 bases between the germline ends. Germline CDR1 and CDR2: LNHDA and SQIVND (reference sequence). CDR3 loop: CASKRGGYTF. The CDR3 bases are TGTGCCAGTAAGCGCGGTGGCTACACCTTC.

The chain combines TRBV10-3 with TRBJ1-3, with 7 bases matching TRBD1. CDR3 length equals 15 residues. Trimming at V came to 6 bases and at J to 4 bases, leaving 9 bases not matched to a gene. Germline lookup yields CDR1 ENHRY and CDR2 SYGVKD. CDR3 nucleotides: TGTGCCATCAGGATACAGGGGCTCTCCGGAAACACCATATATTTT. Encoded protein: CAIRIQGLSGNTIYF.

The chain is built from TRBV6-5 and TRBJ1-1; D gene ambiguous. Germline-derived CDR1 and CDR2 are MNHEY and SVGAGI. The CDR3 runs 12 residues. Trimming left V 6 bases short and J 1 base short, with 6 bases between. For the CDR3, the DNA is TGTGCCAGCAGCCGGCCGAACACTGAAGCTTTCTTT. This codes for CASSRPNTEAFF.

The V and J genes are TRBV18 and TRBJ2-3; D not resolved. Trimming cost V 3 bases and J 4 bases, with 11 bases left between them. This CDR3 has 14 residues. The germline gives CDR1 KGHSH, CDR2 LQKENI. The CDR3 loop is CASSPGQRADTQYF. CDR3 nucleotides: TGTGCCAGCTCACCGGGTCAAAGAGCAGATACGCAGTATTTT.

Only a few counts were recorded for this clone. J is TRBJ1-1 and V is TRBV19; 10 bases align to TRBD1. V lost 4 bases to trimming and J lost 5 bases; unmatched junction nucleotides: 10. CDR3 size: 16 residues. Germline loops: CDR1 LNHDA, CDR2 SQIVND (reference sequence). The CDR3 coding sequence is TGTGCCAGTAGTAACCCCGAGGGACAGGGGATAACTGAAGCTTTCTTT. It yields the protein CASSNPEGQGITEAFF.

The rearrangement uses TRBV7-9 and TRBJ2-1, with D possibly TRBD1 on 5 matching bases. CDR1 is SEHNR and CDR2 is FQNEAQ in the germline V gene (reference sequence). V lost 7 bases and J 7 bases, leaving 17 bases between the germline ends. CDR3 length equals 14 residues. CDR3 DNA: TGTGCCAGCACCCCAGGGCAGCCGCCGAATGAGCAGTTCTTC. Translation gives CASTPGQPPNEQFF. The variable domain in full, completed from reference TRBV7-9 and TRBJ2-1, reads DTGVSQNPRHKITKRGQNVTFRCDPISEHNRLYWYRQTLGQGPEFLTYFQNEAQLEKSRLLSDRFSAERPKGSFSTLEIQRTEQGDSAMYLCASTPGQPPNEQFFGPGTRLTVL.

The chain uses TRBV4-3 and TRBJ2-3, with D perhaps given as TRBD1 or TRBD2 (5 bases each). Germline V gene data show CDR1 as LGHNA and CDR2 as YSLEER. V lost 0 bases and J lost 2, with 12 bases in between. The length of the CDR3 is 16 residues. The CDR3 here is CASSQELDGTTDTQYF. The DNA for the CDR3 is TGCGCCAGCAGCCAAGAATTAGACGGGACCACAGATACGCAGTATTTT.

This chain links TRBV5-1 with TRBJ2-2, with D uncertain. The V end lost 0 bases, the J end lost 1 base, and 10 bases lay between the germline ends. CDR3 length: 16 residues. Germline CDR1 is SGHRS and CDR2 is YFSETQ. The CDR3 is CASSLDLPVNTGELFF. The CDR3 DNA reads as TGCGCCAGCAGCTTGGATCTACCAGTGAACACCGGGGAGCTGTTTTTT. The entire variable domain, with the rest obtained from reference TRBV5-1 and TRBJ2-2, is as follows: KAGVTQTPRYLIKTRGQQVTLSCSPISGHRSVSWYQQTPGQGLQFLFEYFSETQRNKGNFPGRFSGRQFSNSRSEMNVSTLELGDSALYLCASSLDLPVNTGELFFGEGSRLTVL.

The chain links TRBV7-2 to TRBJ2-1; 9 bases match TRBD1. This CDR3 is built from 13 residues. J gave up 12 bases and V 1 base, and 4 bases lay outside the gene matches. Germline V lookup: CDR1 SGHTA, CDR2 FQGNSA. The CDR3 bases are TGTGCCAGCAGCTTAGACCCGGGACAGGGGCAGTTCTTC. Amino acids: CASSLDPGQGQFF.

The genes are TRBV6-5 and TRBJ1-1; no clear D gene. This CDR3 contains 13 residues. The V gene lost 5 bases and the J gene lost 0 bases, with 7 bases spanning the gap. Germline V gene sequence: CDR1 MNHEY, CDR2 SVGAGI. The DNA for the CDR3 is TGTGCCAGCAGTCCGAGACTGAACACTGAAGCTTTCTTT. It yields the protein CASSPRLNTEAFF.

The chain couples TRBV5-6 to TRBJ2-1; TRBD1 aligns across 10 bases. Germline lookup yields CDR1 SGHDT and CDR2 YYEEEE. The CDR3 has 15 residues. After removal of 2 bases from V and 9 bases from J, the junction contained 8 bases not matched to a gene. Here the CDR3 reads CASSFRQGAVVEQFF. DNA of the CDR3: TGTGCCAGCAGCTTCAGACAGGGGGCAGTGGTTGAGCAGTTCTTC.

A single count supports this clone. The J gene is TRBJ2-2, the V gene TRBV7-9; TRBD1 matches 7 bases. Germline lookup yields CDR1 SEHNR and CDR2 FQNEAQ (reference sequence). With 6 bases clipped from V and 4 bases from J, the junction kept 11 bases outside the gene matches. The CDR3 covers 16 residues. Here the CDR3 DNA reads TGTGCCAGCAGGCATAAACAGGGGATGGGCACCGGGGAGCTGTTTTTT. Protein sequence: CASRHKQGMGTGELFF.

The chain has TRBV9 and TRBJ2-5; D possibly matches TRBD1 or TRBD2 (5 bases each). Germline assignment: CDR1 SGDLS and CDR2 YYNGEE. V dropped 4 bases and J dropped 5 bases, with 12 bases sitting between them. This CDR3 contains 13 residues. CDR3 protein: CASSPSGRETQYF. The CDR3 DNA sequence: TGTGCCAGCAGCCCTTCGGGGCGGGAGACCCAGTACTTC. The whole variable domain, remainder taken from reference TRBV9 and TRBJ2-5, is DSGVTQTPKHLITATGQRVTLRCSPRSGDLSVYWYQQSLDQGLQFLIQYYNGEERAKGNILERFSAQQFPDLHSELNLSSLELGDSALYFCASSPSGRETQYFGPGTRLLVL.

The chain uses TRBV19 and TRBJ1-1; no clear D gene. This CDR3 contains 13 residues. Germline values: CDR1 LNHDA, CDR2 SQIVND (reference sequence). V lost 2 bases and J lost 7, with 11 bases in between. The CDR3 sequence is CASSIRAGLEAFF. The CDR3, as DNA: TGTGCCAGTAGTATAAGAGCAGGACTTGAAGCTTTCTTT.

This chain uses TRBV5-6 with TRBJ2-2, with 7 bases lining up with TRBD2. CDR3 size: 16 residues. From germline, CDR1 is SGHDT and CDR2 YYEEEE. Unmatched junction bases numbered 3, after V lost 1 base and J lost 0 bases. The CDR3 nucleotides read TGTGCCAGCAGCTTGACGGGGGGAACGAACACCGGGGAGCTGTTTTTT. It codes for CASSLTGGTNTGELFF.

This clone was picked up one time. For the CDR3, the DNA is TGTGCCAGCAAAGGGACTCAATACGAGCAGTACGTC. This codes for CASKGTQYEQYV. The chain has TRBV2 and TRBJ2-7, with D possibly being TRBD2 (6 bases). V shed 7 bases and J shed 4 bases, with 11 bases lying between them. Germline lookup yields CDR1 SNHLY and CDR2 FYNNEI. This CDR3 spans 12 amino acids.

J is TRBJ2-3 and V is TRBV29-1; D not certain. The CDR3 extends over 11 amino acids. V was pared by 4 bases and J by 4 bases, with 6 bases between. Germline values: CDR1 SQVTM, CDR2 ANQGSEA. CDR3 in amino acids: CSVVGPDTQYF. The CDR3 DNA is TGCAGCGTTGTTGGGCCAGATACGCAGTATTTT.

The chain links TRBV21-1 to TRBJ2-3; TRBD2, the table's D call, lacks a check against the DNA. TRBV21-1 is a documented pseudogene. This CDR3 is built from 17 residues. CDR3 sequence: CASKPPEQVTSTDTQYF. CDR3 nucleotides: TGTGCCAGCAAACCTCCCGAGCAAGTAACTAGCACAGATACGCAGTATTTT.

The chain combines TRBV7-8 with TRBJ2-1; the match to TRBD2 covers 7 bases. CDR3 length: 16 residues. With V trimmed by 5 bases and J by 8 bases, 15 bases remained unmatched. The germline gives CDR1 SGHVS, CDR2 FQNEAQ. The CDR3 sequence: CASSESEGRAIYEQFF. The DNA of the CDR3 is TGTGCCAGCAGCGAGAGCGAAGGGAGGGCCATCTATGAGCAGTTCTTC.

The chain uses TRBV7-7 and TRBJ2-5; the D gene is possibly TRBD2 (7 bases). This CDR3 has 15 amino acids. The V gene lost 1 base and the J gene lost 5 bases, with 14 bases spanning the gap. Germline values: CDR1 SSHAT, CDR2 FNYEAQ (reference sequence). CDR3 DNA: TGTGCCAGCAGCTTAGAGTGGGGGGGCCGGGAGACCCAGTACTTC. Translated, it gives CASSLEWGGRETQYF.

The J gene is TRBJ1-2, the V gene TRBV5-8; D unclear. Trimming pared 0 bases from V and 3 bases from J, leaving 9 bases between. This CDR3 spans 14 amino acids. The germline V gene has CDR1 SGHTS and CDR2 YDEGEE. The CDR3 is CASSLEPIYYGYTF. The CDR3 nucleotides read TGTGCCAGCAGCTTGGAACCGATATACTATGGCTACACCTTC.

The CDR3 is CTSEAGGNTGELFF. For the CDR3, the DNA is TGCACCAGCGAAGCGGGGGGGAACACCGGGGAGCTGTTTTTT. J is TRBJ2-2 and V is TRBV1; the table names TRBD2, a call not compared with the DNA. TRBV1 has pseudogene status. The CDR3 contains 14 residues.

This rearrangement joins TRBV12-2 to TRBJ2-1; TRBD2, as called in the table, went unchecked against the DNA. TRBV12-2 is deemed a pseudogene. CDR3 length equals 17 residues. CDR3 amino acids: CASRPHVPGLACDEQFF. CDR3 nucleotides: TGTGCAAGTCGCCCCCATGTCCCGGGACTAGCGTGCGATGAGCAGTTCTTC.

V usage is TRBV19 and J usage is TRBJ2-7; TRBD1 matches at 7 bases. V lost 9 bases and J lost 2; bases outside the gene matches: 7. The V gene's germline CDR1 is LNHDA and CDR2 SQIVND (reference sequence). This CDR3 region has 13 residues. The CDR3 loop is CARETQGPYEQYV. CDR3 sequence (DNA): TGTGCCAGGGAGACACAGGGGCCCTACGAGCAGTACGTC.